The 28 T cell receptor beta chains in this list originate from one sample, sequenced in a study of early T cells in non-severe SARS-CoV-2 infection. TCRdb redid the calling of the 5' RACE reads with MiXCR, one entry per CDR3 protein. Of roughly 20,000 distinct CDR3 sequences listed, roughly 6.1% were seen once; the top ten hold just under 6.5%. Input material: whole blood. The receptors come from an adult who was a healthcare worker with PCR-confirmed SARS-CoV-2 infection or an uninfected control (not recorded which).

This clonotype was detected ten times or more. V and J are TRBV30 and TRBJ1-5, with a possible D match to TRBD1 (6 bases). The V end lost 1 base, the J end lost 7 bases, and 11 bases lay between the germline ends. The germline CDR1 and CDR2 sequences are GTSNPN and SVGIG (reference sequence). The CDR3 spans 13 residues. CDR3 region: CAWSAAGGQPQHF. The CDR3 DNA follows: TGTGCCTGGAGTGCCGCGGGGGGCCAGCCCCAGCATTTT.

This clonotype was seen ten or more times. The chain recombines TRBV19 with TRBJ2-6, with D tentatively TRBD1 or TRBD2 (6 bases each). V gave up 5 bases and J gave up 6 bases, with 23 bases separating them. Germline assignment: CDR1 LNHDA and CDR2 SQIVND (reference sequence). The length of the CDR3 is 18 residues. This CDR3 reads CASSSGRGGPFEANVLTF. CDR3 nucleotides: TGTGCCAGTAGTTCCGGTAGAGGGGGGCCTTTTGAGGCCAACGTCCTGACTTTC.

The rearrangement links TRBV10-3 to TRBJ2-5; 11 bases map to TRBD2. Germline-derived CDR1 and CDR2 are ENHRY and SYGVKD. J gave up 2 bases and V 11 bases, and 4 bases lay outside the gene matches. CDR3 size: 13 residues. CDR3 sequence: CALAGGEQETQYF. The CDR3 DNA reads as TGTGCCTTAGCGGGAGGGGAACAAGAGACCCAGTACTTC.

This clonotype has ten or more counts. The chain joins TRBV2 to TRBJ1-5; no reliable D call. Trimming shortened V by 4 bases and J by 0 bases, and 4 bases separated the two germline ends. CDR1 is SNHLY, CDR2 FYNNEI, per germline. The CDR3 runs 13 residues. This CDR3 reads CASSVVSNQPQHF. DNA of the CDR3: TGTGCCAGCAGTGTAGTTAGCAATCAGCCCCAGCATTTT.

The chain combines TRBV12-3 or TRBV12-4 with TRBJ2-2, with D hard to call. The CDR3 has 11 residues. The V and J ends lost 9 bases and 8 bases respectively, with 10 bases between them. The CDR3 DNA reads TGTGCCAGTACCCCGGCGGGGGAGCTGTTTTTT. Its protein is CASTPAGELFF.

This chain links TRBV27 with TRBJ2-1; TRBD2 agrees at 13 bases. Per germline, CDR1 MNHEY and CDR2 SMNVEV (reference sequence). Trimming at V came to 6 bases and at J to 2 bases, leaving 4 bases not matched to a gene. This CDR3 spans 16 amino acids. The DNA for the CDR3 is TGTGCCAGCAGCAGACTAGCGGGAGGTCCCTACAATGAGCAGTTCTTC. The encoded protein is CASSRLAGGPYNEQFF.

In this sample, this clonotype turned up many times. The genes are TRBV12-3 or TRBV12-4 and TRBJ2-7; no firm D call. The germline V and J ends were trimmed by 6 bases and 2 bases, with 14 bases remaining between them. The CDR3 length is 14 residues. The CDR3 is CASSFLKRPYEQYF. The CDR3 DNA is TGTGCCAGCAGCTTCCTCAAGCGCCCCTACGAGCAGTACTTC.

This clonotype was found many times. The V gene is TRBV27, the J gene TRBJ2-7; the D gene could be TRBD1 or TRBD2 (5 bases each). The germline V gene encodes CDR1 MNHEY and CDR2 SMNVEV (reference sequence). V was clipped by 6 bases and J by 3 bases, with 15 bases between them. The CDR3 has 14 amino acids. CDR3 sequence: CASSPRDVNYEQYF. The CDR3 coding sequence is TGTGCCAGCAGCCCCCGGGACGTGAACTACGAGCAGTACTTC.

This clonotype rates as medium-sized. V is TRBV7-9 and J is TRBJ2-3; D not certain. Germline V gene sequence: CDR1 SEHNR, CDR2 FQNEAQ (reference sequence). CDR3 length equals 12 residues. Trimming took 8 bases from V and 8 from J, leaving 14 bases between them. The CDR3 loop reads CASGPPQVTQYF. As DNA, the CDR3 is TGTGCCAGCGGCCCCCCGCAGGTTACGCAGTATTTT.

This clonotype is labeled as medium-sized. The chain carries TRBV7-2 and TRBJ2-1, with 9 nucleotides matching TRBD2. This CDR3 has 16 residues. V lost 3 bases, J lost 7 bases, and 10 bases stayed unmatched. Germline V gives CDR1 SGHTA, CDR2 FQGNSA. The CDR3 spells CASSFSGSERGNEQFF. In DNA, the CDR3 is TGTGCCAGCAGCTTTAGCGGGAGTGAAAGGGGGAATGAGCAGTTCTTC.

To note about this clonotype: A read error may be the cause here, since a much bigger clone is one base away. The chain combines TRBV5-5 with TRBJ2-3; weak D call: TRBD1 (5 bases). The V gene's germline CDR1 is SGHKS and CDR2 YYEKEE (reference sequence). CDR3 length equals 12 residues. The chain's CDR3 is CVSSFRADTQYF. The CDR3 DNA is TGTGTCAGCAGCTTCAGGGCAGATACGCAGTATTTT. Using reference TRBV5-5 and TRBJ2-3 for the parts outside the CDR3, the full variable domain is DAGVTQSPTHLIKTRGQQVTLRCSPISGHKSVSWYQQVLGQGPQFIFQYYEKEERGRGNFPDRFSARQFPNYSSELNVNALLLGDSALYLCVSSFRADTQYFGPGTRLTVL.

This clonotype showed up many times. V gene TRBV11-1 combines with J gene TRBJ2-1; 10 nucleotides agree with TRBD1. Germline values: CDR1 SGHAT, CDR2 FQDESV (reference sequence). V dropped 5 bases and J dropped 2; count of bases not matched to a gene: 9. This CDR3 has 17 residues. CDR3 DNA sequence: TGTGCCAGCAGCCCATCCTCCGGGACAGGGGCCTACAATGAGCAGTTCTTC. Protein: CASSPSSGTGAYNEQFF. Full variable domain (rest looked up from reference TRBV11-1 and TRBJ2-1): EAEVAQSPRYKITEKSQAVAFWCDPISGHATLYWYRQILGQGPELLVQFQDESVVDDSQLPKDRFSAERLKGVDSTLKIQPAELGDSAMYLCASSPSSGTGAYNEQFFGPGTRLTVL.

This clonotype was found many times. The rearrangement links TRBV20-1 to TRBJ2-7; 14 nucleotides match TRBD2. Trimming took 4 bases from V and 4 from J; bases not matched to a gene: 6. The CDR3 loop spans 15 amino acids. Germline V gene data show CDR1 as DFQATT and CDR2 as SNEGSKA (reference sequence). Here the CDR3 DNA reads TGCAGTGCTATTGGGACTAGCGGGAGAGCTTACGAGCAGTACTTC. Encoded protein: CSAIGTSGRAYEQYF.

In this sample, this clonotype is medium-sized (0.01 to 0.1%). V and J are TRBV27 and TRBJ2-3, with 10 bases fitting TRBD2. The CDR3 has 18 residues. J was trimmed by 0 bases and V by 6 bases; bases with no gene match: 12. Germline V CDR1 and CDR2: MNHEY, SMNVEV (reference sequence). CDR3 nucleotides: TGTGCCAGCAGAATCTTGTATTTGACTAGCGGGAGCACAGATACGCAGTATTTT. Translation: CASRILYLTSGSTDTQYF.

This clonotype counts as medium-sized. The V and J genes are TRBV20-1 and TRBJ2-3, with 8 bases identical to TRBD2. This CDR3 has 13 amino acids. CDR1 DFQATT and CDR2 SNEGSKA come from the germline V gene (reference sequence). The V segment lost 8 bases and the J segment 1 base; nucleotides outside the gene matches: 5. Here the CDR3 DNA reads TGCAGTACGGGGGGGGAAGGCACAGATACGCAGTATTTT. Translation: CSTGGEGTDTQYF.

This clonotype occurred a few times. For the CDR3, the DNA is TGTGCCAGCAGTTACGGGACAGGGTTAAGCTACGAGCAGTACTTC. Translated: CASSYGTGLSYEQYF. This chain connects TRBV6-6 to TRBJ2-7, with 9 positions matching TRBD1. V shed 2 bases and J 3 bases; nucleotides not matched to a gene: 5. The CDR3 spans 15 residues. Germline CDR1 reads MNHNY; CDR2 reads SVGAGI (reference sequence).

This clonotype has a count of ten or more. The chain links TRBV20-1 to TRBJ1-2; D is undetermined. This CDR3 contains 12 residues. The germline V and J ends were trimmed by 3 bases and 5 bases, with 10 bases remaining between them. CDR1 is DFQATT and CDR2 is SNEGSKA in the germline V gene (reference sequence). As DNA, the CDR3 is TGCAGTGCTAGTTGGGGAAGTTATGGCTACACCTTC. Translation: CSASWGSYGYTF.

This clonotype was counted at least ten times. The V call is TRBV3-1, the J call TRBJ2-1, with unresolved D. V was trimmed by 5 bases and J by 0 bases, leaving 11 bases between them. CDR1 and CDR2 from the germline V gene are LGHDT and YNNKEL (reference sequence). The CDR3 length is 15 residues. CDR3 in DNA: TGTGCCAGCAGCTTCACGGACCGCTCCTACAATGAGCAGTTCTTC. Translation: CASSFTDRSYNEQFF.

This clonotype showed up many times. The chain links TRBV19 to TRBJ2-1; D remains ambiguous. The CDR3 spans 12 residues. The ends were cut back, 6 bases at V and 16 bases at J, with 19 bases in the middle. The V gene's germline CDR1 is LNHDA and CDR2 SQIVND (reference sequence). CDR3 amino acids: CASSIRAMSPFF. For the CDR3, the DNA is TGTGCCAGTAGCATACGGGCGATGAGCCCATTCTTC. The entire variable domain, with the rest obtained from reference TRBV19 and TRBJ2-1, is as follows: DGGITQSPKYLFRKEGQNVTLSCEQNLNHDAMYWYRQDPGQGLRLIYYSQIVNDFQKGDIAEGYSVSREKKESFPLTVTSAQKNPTAFYLCASSIRAMSPFFGPGTRLTVL.

The table lists this clonotype with a few counts. Since a much larger clone is just one base distant, this may be a read error. The chain links TRBV11-2 to TRBJ2-1; D remains unclear. CDR1 and CDR2 from the germline V gene are SGHAT and FQNNGV. CDR3 size: 12 residues. Trimming cost V 1 base and J 9 bases, with 7 bases left between them. The CDR3 DNA is TGTGCCAGCAGCTTAGTCCGAGGTGAGCAGTTCTTC. Its protein product is CASSLVRGEQFF.

This clonotype was seen ten or more times. The rearrangement joins TRBV7-2 to TRBJ2-1; D is perhaps TRBD1 (5 bases). The CDR3 length is 15 residues. V was trimmed by 4 bases and J by 8 bases, leaving 18 bases between them. Germline V gives CDR1 SGHTA, CDR2 FQGNSA. This chain's CDR3 is CASSSARGNVYEQFF. The CDR3 nucleotides are TGTGCCAGCAGCTCCGCAAGGGGCAACGTCTATGAGCAGTTCTTC.

This clonotype counts as medium-sized. The rearrangement joins TRBV7-9 to TRBJ2-1; no reliable D call. The CDR3 length is 14 residues. Germline assignment: CDR1 SEHNR and CDR2 FQNEAQ (reference sequence). V shed 6 bases and J shed 4 bases, with 13 bases lying between them. CDR3 in DNA: TGTGCCAGCAGGAAGTTCTCCCCGTACAATGAGCAGTTCTTC. This encodes CASRKFSPYNEQFF.

In its sample, this clonotype was seen many times. The rearrangement joins TRBV11-2 to TRBJ1-1; D gene uncertain. The CDR3 loop spans 12 amino acids. V was pared by 2 bases and J by 6 bases, with 7 bases between. Looked up from germline, CDR1 is SGHAT and CDR2 is FQNNGV. The chain's CDR3 is CASSLSGAEAFF. CDR3 nucleotides: TGTGCCAGCAGCTTATCCGGGGCTGAAGCTTTCTTT.

In its sample, this clonotype was seen a few times. V is TRBV5-1 and J is TRBJ2-1, with D possibly TRBD2 on 6 matching bases. Germline assignment: CDR1 SGHRS and CDR2 YFSETQ. The CDR3 is made up of 16 amino acids. Trimming removed 3 bases from V and 3 bases from J, with 16 bases in between. The CDR3 DNA is TGCGCCAGCAGCTCGGATGGGACTTTCAACTACAATGAGCAGTTCTTC. This encodes CASSSDGTFNYNEQFF.

Ten or more counts support this clonotype. V is TRBV5-1 and J is TRBJ2-3, with 11 nucleotides matching TRBD2. The CDR3 consists of 15 residues. Germline CDR1 SGHRS, CDR2 YFSETQ. The junction had 2 bases not matched to a gene; V was cut back by 0 bases and J by 5 bases. The DNA of the CDR3 is TGCGCCAGCAGCTTGGGAACTAGCGGGAGAGATACGCAGTATTTT. Residues: CASSLGTSGRDTQYF.

This clonotype is medium-sized in the sample. V gene TRBV20-1 combines with J gene TRBJ2-5, with TRBD2 matching 7 bases. This CDR3 has 13 amino acids. The germline V gene has CDR1 DFQATT and CDR2 SNEGSKA (reference sequence). The junction had 10 bases not matched to a gene; V was cut back by 8 bases and J by 4 bases. CDR3 region: CSTLAGVRETQYF. For the CDR3, the DNA is TGCAGTACACTGGCGGGAGTAAGAGAGACCCAGTACTTC.

In this sample, this clonotype turned up many times. The CDR3 DNA follows: TGTGCCAGCGGCTTCGTTGGGAACACTGAAGCTTTCTTT. As protein: CASGFVGNTEAFF. This chain uses TRBV27 with TRBJ1-1; D ambiguous. The ends were cut back, 8 bases at V and 1 base at J, with 11 bases in the middle. Germline CDR1 reads MNHEY; CDR2 reads SMNVEV (reference sequence). The CDR3 spans 13 residues.

This clonotype was observed many times. The chain links TRBV12-3 or TRBV12-4 to TRBJ2-7; 8 bases map to TRBD1. With 3 bases clipped from V and 4 bases from J, the junction kept 14 bases outside the gene matches. The CDR3 totals 17 residues. DNA of the CDR3: TGTGCCAGCAGTTTTTCTCCCAGGGGGCTAGCTCGGTACGAGCAGTACTTC. It specifies CASSFSPRGLARYEQYF.